Each of the 15 T cell receptor beta chains below was sequenced from the same sample in a study of blood T cell repertoires in COVID-19. TCRdb's table, derived via immunoSEQ multiplex PCR, lists solely in-frame clones and lacks some. Among over 150,000 clones, about 86% were seen once, and the ten largest hold 7.3%. Source material: PBMCs or T cells enriched from blood (not recorded which). The receptor source for this set is a man aged 45-65 years who had recovered from COVID-19.

The rearrangement links TRBV6-5 to TRBJ1-3; unclear D gene. Germline loops: CDR1 MNHEY, CDR2 SVGAGI. The CDR3 length is 14 residues. V lost 4 bases and J lost 0, with 7 bases in between. The CDR3 here is CASSSGLSGNTIYF. The CDR3 DNA is TGTGCCAGCAGTTCGGGTCTCTCTGGAAACACCATATATTTT.

This clone was seen a single time. This chain connects TRBV6-5 to TRBJ2-7, with D tentatively TRBD2 (5 bases). CDR1 and CDR2 (germline): MNHEY, SVGAGI. The V gene lost 6 bases and the J gene lost 5 bases, with 20 bases spanning the gap. The CDR3 length is 15 residues. The CDR3 DNA reads TGTGCCAGCAGCACCAGTAAAGACGGGGTGGACGAGCAGTACTTC. This gives the protein CASSTSKDGVDEQYF.

CDR3 nucleotide sequence: TGTGCCAGCAGCCCTCTAGGAGATACGCAGTATTTT. Translated, it gives CASSPLGDTQYF. The V gene is TRBV7-6, the J gene TRBJ2-3; no definite D call. The germline CDR1 and CDR2 sequences are SGHVS and FNYEAQ. V was clipped by 5 bases and J by 5 bases, with 8 bases between them. This CDR3 comprises 12 residues.

The chain links TRBV5-1 to TRBJ2-3, with D possibly matching TRBD2 (6 bases). The CDR3 is 14 residues long. V lost 6 bases and J lost 2, with 13 bases in between. Germline V gene data show CDR1 as SGHRS and CDR2 as YFSETQ. The CDR3 region has the DNA TGCGCCAGCAAAGTTAGCGGAACCACAGATACGCAGTATTTT. Its protein product is CASKVSGTTDTQYF.

V gene TRBV9 combines with J gene TRBJ2-3; weak D call: TRBD1 (6 bases). This CDR3 comprises 16 residues. Germline-derived CDR1 and CDR2 are SGDLS and YYNGEE. V dropped 3 bases and J dropped 3 bases, with 17 bases sitting between them. The CDR3 is CASSENTGLSTDTQYF. DNA of the CDR3: TGTGCCAGCAGCGAGAACACAGGGTTATCTACAGATACGCAGTATTTT.

The chain carries TRBV7-9 and TRBJ2-7; D possibly corresponds to TRBD1 (6 bases). Germline lookup yields CDR1 SEHNR and CDR2 FQNEAQ (reference sequence). The V end lost 3 bases, the J end lost 5 bases, and 20 bases lay between the germline ends. The CDR3 totals 16 residues. The CDR3 is CASSFPGVRTEDEQYF. The DNA for the CDR3 is TGTGCCAGCAGCTTCCCAGGGGTTAGGACGGAAGACGAGCAGTACTTC.

This clone appeared a few times. The rearrangement links TRBV11-3 to TRBJ1-2; D is unresolved. Germline CDR1 and CDR2: SGHNT and YENEEA. This CDR3 has 12 amino acids. V lost 2 bases and J lost 8, with 9 bases in between. In nucleotides, the CDR3 is TGTGCCAGCAGCTTATCCGGAGAAGGCTACACCTTC. Its protein is CASSLSGEGYTF.

The chain carries TRBV7-9 and TRBJ1-2; 8 bases fit TRBD1. The junction had 10 bases not matched to a gene; V was cut back by 4 bases and J by 6 bases. Per germline, CDR1 SEHNR and CDR2 FQNEAQ (reference sequence). CDR3 size: 15 residues. CDR3 coding DNA: TGTGCCAGCAGCTCGGGACAGGCAGACGTGGATGGCTACACCTTC. Amino acids: CASSSGQADVDGYTF.

V gene TRBV10-3 combines with J gene TRBJ2-2, with D tentatively TRBD1 (5 bases). The CDR3 loop spans 13 amino acids. Trimming took off 11 bases at V and 4 bases at J, with 14 bases between the two ends. Germline-derived CDR1 and CDR2 are ENHRY and SYGVKD. The CDR3 here is CASQGQATGELFF. The CDR3 coding sequence is TGTGCCTCCCAAGGACAAGCCACCGGGGAGCTGTTTTTT.

The rearrangement uses TRBV7-7 and TRBJ1-4; tentative D call: TRBD1 (5 bases). V gave up 1 base and J gave up 5 bases, with 14 bases separating them. Per the germline V gene, CDR1 is SSHAT and CDR2 is FNYEAQ (reference sequence). The CDR3 covers 16 residues. CDR3 sequence reads: CASSLGTGQLNEKLFF. CDR3 DNA: TGTGCCAGCAGCTTAGGTACAGGACAACTAAATGAAAAACTGTTTTTT.

This chain joins TRBV19 and TRBJ1-1; 7 nucleotides line up with TRBD1. The ends lost 6 bases at V and 7 bases at J; junction bases unmatched: 8. The length of the CDR3 is 13 residues. Germline CDR1 LNHDA, CDR2 SQIVND (reference sequence). CDR3 bases: TGTGCCAGTAGCTCCGCCCAGGGGGGTGAAGCTTTCTTT. This codes for CASSSAQGGEAFF.

This clone appeared once. The J gene is TRBJ2-3, the V gene TRBV24-1, with D possibly TRBD1 on 6 matching bases. The germline CDR1 and CDR2 sequences are KGHDR and SFDVKD. CDR3 length: 14 amino acids. The V end was cut by 1 base, the J end by 11 bases, with 15 bases between. The CDR3 protein is CATSDFLGASGQYF. For the CDR3, the DNA is TGTGCCACCAGTGATTTCCTGGGGGCATCAGGGCAGTATTTT.

The rearrangement links TRBV19 to TRBJ2-4; D might be TRBD2 (6 bases). CDR3 size: 14 residues. The V end lost 1 base, the J end lost 7 bases, and 11 bases lay between the germline ends. CDR1 and CDR2 (germline): LNHDA, SQIVND (reference sequence). The CDR3 is CASSIVPGGNIQYF. In DNA, the CDR3 is TGTGCCAGTAGTATAGTGCCAGGAGGGAACATTCAGTACTTC.

The chain uses TRBV7-8 and TRBJ2-1; 9 bases map to TRBD1. Losses at the gene ends were 7 bases for V and 4 bases for J; bases not matched to a gene: 5. There are 14 residues in the CDR3. CDR1 is SGHVS, CDR2 FQNEAQ, per germline. This CDR3 is CASILGQGYNEQFF. CDR3 DNA: TGTGCCAGCATACTGGGACAGGGTTACAATGAGCAGTTCTTC.

V and J are TRBV15 and TRBJ2-3; 7 nucleotides align to TRBD2. The germline gives CDR1 LNHNV, CDR2 YYDKDF (reference sequence). V dropped 3 bases and J dropped 0; count of bases not matched to a gene: 12. The CDR3 has 18 amino acids. In DNA, the CDR3 is TGTGCCACCAGCAGGACGGGGGGAGCGGGGTCTAGCACAGATACGCAGTATTTT. Its protein is CATSRTGGAGSSTDTQYF.